Each of the 8 T cell receptor beta chains below was sequenced from the same sample in a study of cytomegalovirus exposure and HLA in healthy donors. In the PCR, 60 Vbeta and 13 Jbeta primers were used. Produced via immunoSEQ multiplex PCR; TCRdb's table is partial and in-frame only. The sample records around 100,000 clones, over 60% being singletons. Material for sequencing was PBMCs. All receptors derive from a female donor in good health and CMV-seropositive.

The chain couples TRBV20-1 to TRBJ2-7; 7 bases match TRBD2. Trimming took 6 bases from V and 6 from J; bases not matched to a gene: 5. This CDR3 region has 11 residues. CDR1 is DFQATT and CDR2 is SNEGSKA in the germline V gene (reference sequence). The CDR3 region has the DNA TGCAGTGCCCTGACTAGCACCGAGCAGTACTTC. It specifies CSALTSTEQYF.

This chain links TRBV6-5 with TRBJ1-6, with 7 positions matching TRBD1. This CDR3 region has 14 residues. The J segment lost 13 bases and the V segment lost 6 bases, leaving 12 bases of the junction unmatched. In germline, CDR1 is MNHEY, CDR2 SVGAGI. CDR3 in amino acids: CASRSRTGYNPLHF. The CDR3 coding sequence is TGTGCCAGCAGGTCCCGGACAGGCTACAACCCCCTCCACTTT.

The table lists this clone with a few counts. The chain carries TRBV5-1 and TRBJ2-5; 12 positions agree with TRBD2. CDR3 length: 19 amino acids. The germline V gene has CDR1 SGHRS and CDR2 YFSETQ. The junction had 13 bases not matched to a gene; V was cut back by 0 bases and J by 4 bases. The CDR3 coding sequence is TGCGCCAGCAGCTTGGCCCGGGGGACTAGCGGGCTATGGGGAGAGACCCAGTACTTC. Translation: CASSLARGTSGLWGETQYF.

The chain has TRBV4-2 and TRBJ1-3; D remains unclear. The CDR3 length is 15 residues. V lost 0 bases and J lost 1, with 7 bases in between. Germline CDR1 LGHNA, CDR2 YNFKEQ. The CDR3 DNA reads TGTGCCAGCAGCCAAGATCCCTTGTCTGGAAACACCATATATTTT. Translating it yields CASSQDPLSGNTIYF.

The genes are TRBV10-1 and TRBJ2-3; tentative D call: TRBD2 (6 bases). V was pared by 7 bases and J by 5 bases, with 7 bases between. The germline V gene encodes CDR1 WNHNN and CDR2 SYGVQD (reference sequence). The CDR3 length is 11 residues. Written as DNA, the CDR3 is TGCGCCAGCACCGGGGGAGATACGCAGTATTTT. Translated, it gives CASTGGDTQYF.

This chain links TRBV7-2 with TRBJ2-5; the match to TRBD2 covers 9 bases. The V gene's germline CDR1 is SGHTA and CDR2 FQGNSA. This CDR3 region has 16 residues. V was clipped by 1 base and J by 1 base; unmatched bases: 4. The CDR3 bases are TGTGCCAGCAGCTTAGAGCTAGCGGGGTTCCAAGAGACCCAGTACTTC. The encoded protein is CASSLELAGFQETQYF.

The V gene is TRBV7-9, the J gene TRBJ2-1; 8 bases are a match to TRBD2. Germline assignment: CDR1 SEHNR and CDR2 FQNEAQ (reference sequence). V lost 4 bases to trimming and J lost 4 bases; unmatched junction nucleotides: 6. The CDR3 totals 15 residues. The CDR3 DNA reads as TGTGCCAGCAGCTCGAGCGGGAGAAAGTACAATGAGCAGTTCTTC. It specifies CASSSSGRKYNEQFF.

CDR3 in DNA: TGTGCCAGCAGCCAGCGGACAGAGAACACTGAAGCTTTCTTT. Translation: CASSQRTENTEAFF. This sequence joins TRBV6-1 and TRBJ1-1; perhaps TRBD1 as D (6 bases). Trimming left V 6 bases short and J 1 base short, with 12 bases between. The CDR3 covers 14 residues. The germline V gene has CDR1 MNHNS and CDR2 SASEGT.